This record concerns one T cell receptor beta chain sequence. As yet, its antigen is unknown. Deep was the level used in running the assay. When replicate PCRs were run on sorted subsets, they used about 220 ng DNA, about 30,000 T cell genomes. Profiled with immunoSEQ multiplex PCR; TCRdb holds only in-frame clones, not every one. The sample consists of about 2.1 million clones, 93% of them appearing once. This record belongs to a study of shared clonotypes between healthy human individuals. About the study: Each donor contributed plates that comprised three CD4 naive, three CD4 memory, two CD8 naive and one CD8 memory. General study results and limits: Exclusively blood specimens were collected; tissue repertoires likely differ.

The V gene's germline CDR1 is SGHVS and CDR2 FQNEAQ. V was shortened by 1 base and J by 7 bases, with 14 bases between the two germline ends. The CDR3 consists of 14 residues. The naive CD8 subset, CD45RO-negative cells positively selected for CCR7, excluded terminally differentiated effector memory CD45RA+ cells. This chain links TRBV7-8 with TRBJ2-7; D is possibly TRBD2 (6 bases). Sequences were obtained from naive CD8+ T cells from PBMCs. The TCR sequence derives from a man between 18 and 29 years old in good health. Some clones in this sample may be carry-over from other donors' samples. The DNA of the CDR3 is TGTGCCAGCAGCTTAGTTAGAGGGGCGGGGGAGCAGTACTTC. Protein sequence: CASSLVRGAGEQYF. The variable domain in full, completed from reference TRBV7-8 and TRBJ2-7, reads GAGVSQSPRYKVAKRGQDVALRCDPISGHVSLFWYQQALGQGPEFLTYFQNEAQLDKSGLPSDRFFAERPEGSVSTLKIQRTQQEDSAVYLCASSLVRGAGEQYFGPGTRLTVT.